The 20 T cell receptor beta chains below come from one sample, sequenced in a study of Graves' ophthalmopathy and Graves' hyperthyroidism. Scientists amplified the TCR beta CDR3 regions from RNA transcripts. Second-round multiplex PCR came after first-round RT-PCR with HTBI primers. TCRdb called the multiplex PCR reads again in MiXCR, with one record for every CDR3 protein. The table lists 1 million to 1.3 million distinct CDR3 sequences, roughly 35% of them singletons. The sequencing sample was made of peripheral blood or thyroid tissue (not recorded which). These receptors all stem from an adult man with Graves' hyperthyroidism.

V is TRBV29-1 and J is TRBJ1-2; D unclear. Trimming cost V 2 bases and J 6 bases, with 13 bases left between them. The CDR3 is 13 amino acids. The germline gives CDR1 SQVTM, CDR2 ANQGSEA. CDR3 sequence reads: CSVETRESNGYTF. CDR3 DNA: TGCAGCGTTGAAACTAGGGAGTCGAATGGCTACACCTTC.

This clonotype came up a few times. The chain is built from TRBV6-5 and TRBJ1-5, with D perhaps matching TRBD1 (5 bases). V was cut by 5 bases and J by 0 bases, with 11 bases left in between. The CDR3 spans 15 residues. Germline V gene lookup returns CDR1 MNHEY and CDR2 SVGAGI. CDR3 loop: CASSGGRNSNQPQHF. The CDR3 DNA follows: TGTGCCAGCAGTGGGGGACGGAATAGCAATCAGCCCCAGCATTTT.

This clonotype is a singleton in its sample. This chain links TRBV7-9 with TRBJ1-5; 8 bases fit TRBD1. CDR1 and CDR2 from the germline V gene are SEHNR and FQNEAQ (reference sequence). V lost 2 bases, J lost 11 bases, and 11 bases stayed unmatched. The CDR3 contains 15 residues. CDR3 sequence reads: CASSLRTGNQETQHF. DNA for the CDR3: TGTGCCAGCAGCTTACGGACAGGGAACCAAGAGACCCAGCATTTT.

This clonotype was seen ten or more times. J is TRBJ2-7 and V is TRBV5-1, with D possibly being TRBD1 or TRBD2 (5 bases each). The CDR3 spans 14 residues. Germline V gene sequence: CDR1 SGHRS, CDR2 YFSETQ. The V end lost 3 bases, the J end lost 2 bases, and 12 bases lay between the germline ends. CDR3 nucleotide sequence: TGCGCCAGCAGCTCCGGACGGGGCCCCTACGAGCAGTACTTC. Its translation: CASSSGRGPYEQYF.

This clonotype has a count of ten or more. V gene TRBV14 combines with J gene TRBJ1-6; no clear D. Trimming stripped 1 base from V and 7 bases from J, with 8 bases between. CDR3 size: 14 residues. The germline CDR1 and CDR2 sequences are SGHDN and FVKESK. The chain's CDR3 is CASSQAPGNSPLHF. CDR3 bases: TGTGCCAGCAGCCAAGCGCCTGGCAATTCACCCCTCCACTTT.

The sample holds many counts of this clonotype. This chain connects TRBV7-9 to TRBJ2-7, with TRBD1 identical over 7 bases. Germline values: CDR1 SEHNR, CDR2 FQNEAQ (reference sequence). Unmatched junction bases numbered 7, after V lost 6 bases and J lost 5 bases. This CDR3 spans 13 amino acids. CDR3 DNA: TGTGCCAGCAGTTACGACAGGGTCCACGAGCAGTACTTC. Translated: CASSYDRVHEQYF.

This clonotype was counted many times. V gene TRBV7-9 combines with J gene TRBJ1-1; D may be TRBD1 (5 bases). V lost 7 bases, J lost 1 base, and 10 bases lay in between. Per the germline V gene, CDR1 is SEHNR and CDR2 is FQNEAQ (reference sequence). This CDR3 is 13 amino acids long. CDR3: CASNLGENTEAFF. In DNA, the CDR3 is TGTGCCAGCAACCTGGGGGAGAACACTGAAGCTTTCTTT. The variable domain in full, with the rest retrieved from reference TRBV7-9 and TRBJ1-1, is DTGVSQNPRHKITKRGQNVTFRCDPISEHNRLYWYRQTLGQGPEFLTYFQNEAQLEKSRLLSDRFSAERPKGSFSTLEIQRTEQGDSAMYLCASNLGENTEAFFGQGTRLTVV.

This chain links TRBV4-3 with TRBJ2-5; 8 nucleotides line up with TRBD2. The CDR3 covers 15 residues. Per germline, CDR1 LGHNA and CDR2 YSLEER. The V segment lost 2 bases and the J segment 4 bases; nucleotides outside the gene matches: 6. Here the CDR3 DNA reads TGCGCCAGCAGCCAAACGGGGGGGCAGGTAGAGACCCAGTACTTC. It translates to CASSQTGGQVETQYF.

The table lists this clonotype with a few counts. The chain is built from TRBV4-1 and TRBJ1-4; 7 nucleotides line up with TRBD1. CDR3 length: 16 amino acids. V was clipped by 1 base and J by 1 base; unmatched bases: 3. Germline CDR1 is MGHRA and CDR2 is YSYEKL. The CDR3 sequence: CASSQGQGGTNEKLFF. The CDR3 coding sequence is TGCGCCAGCAGCCAAGGACAGGGAGGAACTAATGAAAAACTGTTTTTT.

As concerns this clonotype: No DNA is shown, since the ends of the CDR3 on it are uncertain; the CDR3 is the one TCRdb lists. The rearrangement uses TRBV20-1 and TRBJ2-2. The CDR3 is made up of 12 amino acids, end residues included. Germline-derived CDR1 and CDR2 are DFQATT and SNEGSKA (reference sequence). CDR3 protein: CSASQPSGSCFF.

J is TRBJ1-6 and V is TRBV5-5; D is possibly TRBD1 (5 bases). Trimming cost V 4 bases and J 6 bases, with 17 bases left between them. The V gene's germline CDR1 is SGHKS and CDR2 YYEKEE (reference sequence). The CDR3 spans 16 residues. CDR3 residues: CASSQKPGTANSPLHF. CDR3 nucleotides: TGTGCCAGCAGCCAAAAACCCGGGACGGCTAATTCACCCCTCCACTTT. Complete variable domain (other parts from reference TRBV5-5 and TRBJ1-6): DAGVTQSPTHLIKTRGQQVTLRCSPISGHKSVSWYQQVLGQGPQFIFQYYEKEERGRGNFPDRFSARQFPNYSSELNVNALLLGDSALYLCASSQKPGTANSPLHFGNGTRLTVT.

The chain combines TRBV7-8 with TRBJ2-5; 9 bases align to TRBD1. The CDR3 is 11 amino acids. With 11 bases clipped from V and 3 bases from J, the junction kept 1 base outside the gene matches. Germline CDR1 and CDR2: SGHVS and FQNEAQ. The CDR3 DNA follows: TGTGCCCGGGACAGGGAAGAGACCCAGTACTTC. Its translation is CARDREETQYF.

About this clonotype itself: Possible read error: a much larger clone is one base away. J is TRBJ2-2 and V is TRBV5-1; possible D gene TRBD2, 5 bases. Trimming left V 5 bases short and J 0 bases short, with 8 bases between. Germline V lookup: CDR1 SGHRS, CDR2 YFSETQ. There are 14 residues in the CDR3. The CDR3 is CASRSGSNTGELFF. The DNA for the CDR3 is TGCGCCAGCAGAAGCGGATCGAACACCGGGGAGCTGTTTTTT.

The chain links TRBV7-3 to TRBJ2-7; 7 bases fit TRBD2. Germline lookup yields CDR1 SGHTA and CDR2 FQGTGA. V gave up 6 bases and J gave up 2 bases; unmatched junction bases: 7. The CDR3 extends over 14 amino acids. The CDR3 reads CASRPRGDAYEQYF. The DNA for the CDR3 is TGTGCCAGCAGACCCCGGGGGGACGCCTACGAGCAGTACTTC.

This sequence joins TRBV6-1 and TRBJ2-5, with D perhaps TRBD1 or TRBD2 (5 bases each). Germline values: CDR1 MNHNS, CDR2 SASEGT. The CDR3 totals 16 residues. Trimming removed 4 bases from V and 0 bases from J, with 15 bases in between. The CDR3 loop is CASSGDRWKYQETQYF. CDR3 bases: TGTGCCAGCAGTGGGGACCGATGGAAGTACCAAGAGACCCAGTACTTC.

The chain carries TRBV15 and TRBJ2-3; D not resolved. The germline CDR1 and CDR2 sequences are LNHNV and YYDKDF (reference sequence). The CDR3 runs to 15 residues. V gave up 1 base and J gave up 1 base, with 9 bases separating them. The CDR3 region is CATSRVARGTDTQYF. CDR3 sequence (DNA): TGTGCCACCAGCAGAGTTGCCCGAGGCACAGATACGCAGTATTTT.

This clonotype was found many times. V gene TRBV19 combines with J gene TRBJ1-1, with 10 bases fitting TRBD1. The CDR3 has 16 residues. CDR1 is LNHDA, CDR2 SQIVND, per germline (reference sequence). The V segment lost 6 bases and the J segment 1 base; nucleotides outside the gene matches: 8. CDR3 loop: CASRMTGGVSNTEAFF. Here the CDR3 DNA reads TGTGCCAGTAGGATGACAGGGGGCGTATCGAACACTGAAGCTTTCTTT.

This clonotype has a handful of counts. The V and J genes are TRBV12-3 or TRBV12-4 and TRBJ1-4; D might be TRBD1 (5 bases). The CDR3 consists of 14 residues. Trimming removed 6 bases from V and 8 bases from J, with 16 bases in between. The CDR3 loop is CASRVAGLREKLFF. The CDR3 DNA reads TGTGCCAGCAGAGTGGCAGGGTTGAGGGAAAAACTGTTTTTT.

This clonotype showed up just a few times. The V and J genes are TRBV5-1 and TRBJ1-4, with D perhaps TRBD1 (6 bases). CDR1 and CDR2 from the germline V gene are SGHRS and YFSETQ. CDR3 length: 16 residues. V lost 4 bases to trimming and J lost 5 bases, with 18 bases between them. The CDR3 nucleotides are TGCGCCAGCAGCCCTGGCGTTGGACAGAAGAATGAAAAACTGTTTTTT. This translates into CASSPGVGQKNEKLFF. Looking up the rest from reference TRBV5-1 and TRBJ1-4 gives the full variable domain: KAGVTQTPRYLIKTRGQQVTLSCSPISGHRSVSWYQQTPGQGLQFLFEYFSETQRNKGNFPGRFSGRQFSNSRSEMNVSTLELGDSALYLCASSPGVGQKNEKLFFGSGTQLSVL.

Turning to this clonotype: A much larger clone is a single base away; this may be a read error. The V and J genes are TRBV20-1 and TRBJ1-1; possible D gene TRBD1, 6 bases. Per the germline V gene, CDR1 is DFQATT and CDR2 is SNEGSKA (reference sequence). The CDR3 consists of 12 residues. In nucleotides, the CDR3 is TGCAGTACTAGAAGGGGGGGCACTGAAGCTTTCTTT. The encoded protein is CSTRRGGTEAFF.